This T cell receptor beta chain was identified during a study of graft-versus-host responses after intestinal transplantation. V gave up 3 bases and J gave up 2 bases; unmatched junction bases: 7. Germline-derived CDR1 and CDR2 are SEHNR and FQNEAQ (reference sequence). The CDR3 spans 15 residues. The repertoire was sequenced with immunoSEQ multiplex PCR; TCRdb's copy has only in-frame clones and lacks some. The sample holds tens of thousands of clones, about 93% seen once. Study results and limitations: Peak circulating GvH clone levels tracked with early post-transplant HvG declines.

Remarks on this clone: Its antigen is currently unknown.

The rearrangement links TRBV7-9 to TRBJ2-7, with 7 bases aligning to TRBD1. The clonotype was recovered from a human donor who received an intestinal transplant. Sequenced here: unstimulated CD8+ T cells sorted from spleen or lymph node cells, sampled before intestinal transplant. The CDR3 reads CASSFRDSNAYEQYF. CDR3 sequence (DNA): TGTGCCAGCAGCTTCCGGGACAGCAACGCCTACGAGCAGTACTTC.